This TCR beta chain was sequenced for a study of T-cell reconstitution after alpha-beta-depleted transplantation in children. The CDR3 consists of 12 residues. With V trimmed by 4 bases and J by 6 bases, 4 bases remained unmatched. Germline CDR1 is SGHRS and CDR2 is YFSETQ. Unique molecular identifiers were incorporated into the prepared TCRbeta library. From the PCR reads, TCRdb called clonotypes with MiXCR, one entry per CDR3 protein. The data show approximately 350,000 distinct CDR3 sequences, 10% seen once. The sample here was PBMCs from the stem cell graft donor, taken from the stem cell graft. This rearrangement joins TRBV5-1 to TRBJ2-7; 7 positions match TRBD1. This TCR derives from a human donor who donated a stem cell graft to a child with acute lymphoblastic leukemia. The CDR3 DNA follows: TGCGCCAGCAGCGGACAGGCCGGCGAGCAGTACTTC. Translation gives CASSGQAGEQYF.